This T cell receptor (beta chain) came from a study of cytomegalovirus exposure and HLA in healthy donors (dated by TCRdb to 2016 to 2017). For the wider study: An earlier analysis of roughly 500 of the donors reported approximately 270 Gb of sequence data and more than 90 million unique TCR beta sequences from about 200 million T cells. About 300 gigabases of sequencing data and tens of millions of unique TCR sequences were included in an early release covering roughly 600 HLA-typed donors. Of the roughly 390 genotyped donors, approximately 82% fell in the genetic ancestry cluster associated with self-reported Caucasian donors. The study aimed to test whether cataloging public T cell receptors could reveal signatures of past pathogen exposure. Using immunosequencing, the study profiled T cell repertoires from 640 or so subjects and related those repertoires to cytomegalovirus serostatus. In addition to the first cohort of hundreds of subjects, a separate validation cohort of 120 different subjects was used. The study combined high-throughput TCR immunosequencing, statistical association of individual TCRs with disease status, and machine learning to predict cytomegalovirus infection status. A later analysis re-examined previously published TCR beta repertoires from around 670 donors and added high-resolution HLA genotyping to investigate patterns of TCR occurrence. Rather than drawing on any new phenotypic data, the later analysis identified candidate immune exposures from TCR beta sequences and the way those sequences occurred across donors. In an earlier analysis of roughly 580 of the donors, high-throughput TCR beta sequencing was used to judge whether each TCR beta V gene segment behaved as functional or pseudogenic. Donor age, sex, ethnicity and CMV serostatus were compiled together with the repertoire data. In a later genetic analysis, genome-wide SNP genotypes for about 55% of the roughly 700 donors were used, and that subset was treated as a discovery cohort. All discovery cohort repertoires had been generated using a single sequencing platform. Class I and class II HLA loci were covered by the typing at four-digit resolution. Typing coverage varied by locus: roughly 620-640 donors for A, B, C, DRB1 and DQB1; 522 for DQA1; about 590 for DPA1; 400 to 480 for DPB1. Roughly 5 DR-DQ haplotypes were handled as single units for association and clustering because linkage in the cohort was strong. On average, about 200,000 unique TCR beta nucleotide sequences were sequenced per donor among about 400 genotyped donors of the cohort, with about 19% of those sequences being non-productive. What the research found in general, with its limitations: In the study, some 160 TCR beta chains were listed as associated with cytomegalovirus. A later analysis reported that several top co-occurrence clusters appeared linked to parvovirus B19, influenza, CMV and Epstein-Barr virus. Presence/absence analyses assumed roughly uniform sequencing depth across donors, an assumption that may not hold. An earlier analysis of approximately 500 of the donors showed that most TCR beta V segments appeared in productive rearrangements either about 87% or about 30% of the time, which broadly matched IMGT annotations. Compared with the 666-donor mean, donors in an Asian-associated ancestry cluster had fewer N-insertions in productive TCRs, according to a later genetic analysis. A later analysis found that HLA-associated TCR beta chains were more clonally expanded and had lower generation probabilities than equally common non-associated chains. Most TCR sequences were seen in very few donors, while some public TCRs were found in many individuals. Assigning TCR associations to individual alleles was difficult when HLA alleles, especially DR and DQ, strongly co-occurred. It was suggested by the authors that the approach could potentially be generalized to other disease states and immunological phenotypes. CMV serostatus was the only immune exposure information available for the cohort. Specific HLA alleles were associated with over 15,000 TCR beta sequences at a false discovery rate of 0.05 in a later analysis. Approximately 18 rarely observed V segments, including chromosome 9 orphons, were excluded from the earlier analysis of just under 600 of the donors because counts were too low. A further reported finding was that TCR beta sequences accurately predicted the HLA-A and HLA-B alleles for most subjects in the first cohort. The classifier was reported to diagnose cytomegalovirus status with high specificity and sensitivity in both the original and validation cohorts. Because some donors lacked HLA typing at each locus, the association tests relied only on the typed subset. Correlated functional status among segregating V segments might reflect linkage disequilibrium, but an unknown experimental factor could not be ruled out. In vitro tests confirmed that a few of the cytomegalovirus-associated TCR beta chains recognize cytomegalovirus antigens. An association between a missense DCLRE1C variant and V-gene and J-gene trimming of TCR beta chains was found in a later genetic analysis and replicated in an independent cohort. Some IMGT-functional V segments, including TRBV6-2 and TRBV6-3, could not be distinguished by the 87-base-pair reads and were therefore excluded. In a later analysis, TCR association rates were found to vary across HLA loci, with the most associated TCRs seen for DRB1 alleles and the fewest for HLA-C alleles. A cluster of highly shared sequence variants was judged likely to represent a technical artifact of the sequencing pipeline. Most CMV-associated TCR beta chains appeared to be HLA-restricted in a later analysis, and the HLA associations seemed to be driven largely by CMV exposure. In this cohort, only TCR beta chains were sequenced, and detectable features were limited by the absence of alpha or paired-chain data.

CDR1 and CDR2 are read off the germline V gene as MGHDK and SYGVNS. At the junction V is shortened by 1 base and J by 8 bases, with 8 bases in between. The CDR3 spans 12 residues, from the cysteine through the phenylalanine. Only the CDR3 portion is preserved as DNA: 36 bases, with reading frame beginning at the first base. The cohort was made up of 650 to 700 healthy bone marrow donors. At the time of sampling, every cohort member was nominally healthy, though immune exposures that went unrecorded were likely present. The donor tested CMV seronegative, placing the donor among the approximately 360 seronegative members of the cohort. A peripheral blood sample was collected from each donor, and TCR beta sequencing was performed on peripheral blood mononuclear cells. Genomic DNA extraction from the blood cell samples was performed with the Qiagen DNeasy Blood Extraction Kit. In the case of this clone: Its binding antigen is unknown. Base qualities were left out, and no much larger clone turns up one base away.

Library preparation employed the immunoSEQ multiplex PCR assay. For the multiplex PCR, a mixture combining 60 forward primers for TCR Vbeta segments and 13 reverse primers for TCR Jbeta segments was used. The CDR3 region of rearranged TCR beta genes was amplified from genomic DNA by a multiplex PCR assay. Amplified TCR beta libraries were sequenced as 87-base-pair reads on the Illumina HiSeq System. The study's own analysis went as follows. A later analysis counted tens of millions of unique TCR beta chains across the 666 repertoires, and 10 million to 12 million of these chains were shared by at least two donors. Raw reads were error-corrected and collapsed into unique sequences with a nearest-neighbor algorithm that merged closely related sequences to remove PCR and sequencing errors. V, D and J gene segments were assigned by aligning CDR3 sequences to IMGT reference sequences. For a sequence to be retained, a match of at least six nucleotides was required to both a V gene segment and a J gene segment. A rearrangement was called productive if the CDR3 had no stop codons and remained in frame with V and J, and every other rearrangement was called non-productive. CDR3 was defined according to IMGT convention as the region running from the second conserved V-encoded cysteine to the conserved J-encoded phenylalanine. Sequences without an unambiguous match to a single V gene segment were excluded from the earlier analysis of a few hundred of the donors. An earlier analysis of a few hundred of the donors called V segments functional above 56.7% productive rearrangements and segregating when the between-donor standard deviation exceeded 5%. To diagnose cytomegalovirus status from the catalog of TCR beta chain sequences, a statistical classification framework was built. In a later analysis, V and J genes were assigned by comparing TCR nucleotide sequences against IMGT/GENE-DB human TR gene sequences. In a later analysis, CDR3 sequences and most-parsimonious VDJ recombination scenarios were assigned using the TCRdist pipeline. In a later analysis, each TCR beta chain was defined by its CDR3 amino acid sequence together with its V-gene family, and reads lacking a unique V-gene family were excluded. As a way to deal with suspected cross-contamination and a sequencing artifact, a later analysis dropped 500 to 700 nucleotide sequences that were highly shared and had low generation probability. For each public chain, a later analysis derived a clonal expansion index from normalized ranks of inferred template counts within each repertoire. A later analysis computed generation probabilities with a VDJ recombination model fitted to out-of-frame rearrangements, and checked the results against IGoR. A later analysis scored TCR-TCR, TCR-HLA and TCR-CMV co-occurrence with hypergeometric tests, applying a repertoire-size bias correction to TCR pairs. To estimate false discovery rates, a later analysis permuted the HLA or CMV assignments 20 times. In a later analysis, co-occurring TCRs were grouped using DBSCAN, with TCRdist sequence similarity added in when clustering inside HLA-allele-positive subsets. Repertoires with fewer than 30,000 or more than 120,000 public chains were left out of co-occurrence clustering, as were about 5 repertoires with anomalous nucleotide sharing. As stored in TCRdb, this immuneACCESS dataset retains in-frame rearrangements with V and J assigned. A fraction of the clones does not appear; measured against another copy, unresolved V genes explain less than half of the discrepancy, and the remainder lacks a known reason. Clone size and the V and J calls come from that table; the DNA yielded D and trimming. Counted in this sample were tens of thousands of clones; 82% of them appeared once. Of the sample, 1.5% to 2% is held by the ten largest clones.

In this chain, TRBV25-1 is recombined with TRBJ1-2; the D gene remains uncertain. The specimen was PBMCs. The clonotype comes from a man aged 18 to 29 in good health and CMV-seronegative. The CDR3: CASSEFGGGYTF. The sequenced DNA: TGTGCCAGCAGTGAATTTGGCGGCGGCTACACCTTC.